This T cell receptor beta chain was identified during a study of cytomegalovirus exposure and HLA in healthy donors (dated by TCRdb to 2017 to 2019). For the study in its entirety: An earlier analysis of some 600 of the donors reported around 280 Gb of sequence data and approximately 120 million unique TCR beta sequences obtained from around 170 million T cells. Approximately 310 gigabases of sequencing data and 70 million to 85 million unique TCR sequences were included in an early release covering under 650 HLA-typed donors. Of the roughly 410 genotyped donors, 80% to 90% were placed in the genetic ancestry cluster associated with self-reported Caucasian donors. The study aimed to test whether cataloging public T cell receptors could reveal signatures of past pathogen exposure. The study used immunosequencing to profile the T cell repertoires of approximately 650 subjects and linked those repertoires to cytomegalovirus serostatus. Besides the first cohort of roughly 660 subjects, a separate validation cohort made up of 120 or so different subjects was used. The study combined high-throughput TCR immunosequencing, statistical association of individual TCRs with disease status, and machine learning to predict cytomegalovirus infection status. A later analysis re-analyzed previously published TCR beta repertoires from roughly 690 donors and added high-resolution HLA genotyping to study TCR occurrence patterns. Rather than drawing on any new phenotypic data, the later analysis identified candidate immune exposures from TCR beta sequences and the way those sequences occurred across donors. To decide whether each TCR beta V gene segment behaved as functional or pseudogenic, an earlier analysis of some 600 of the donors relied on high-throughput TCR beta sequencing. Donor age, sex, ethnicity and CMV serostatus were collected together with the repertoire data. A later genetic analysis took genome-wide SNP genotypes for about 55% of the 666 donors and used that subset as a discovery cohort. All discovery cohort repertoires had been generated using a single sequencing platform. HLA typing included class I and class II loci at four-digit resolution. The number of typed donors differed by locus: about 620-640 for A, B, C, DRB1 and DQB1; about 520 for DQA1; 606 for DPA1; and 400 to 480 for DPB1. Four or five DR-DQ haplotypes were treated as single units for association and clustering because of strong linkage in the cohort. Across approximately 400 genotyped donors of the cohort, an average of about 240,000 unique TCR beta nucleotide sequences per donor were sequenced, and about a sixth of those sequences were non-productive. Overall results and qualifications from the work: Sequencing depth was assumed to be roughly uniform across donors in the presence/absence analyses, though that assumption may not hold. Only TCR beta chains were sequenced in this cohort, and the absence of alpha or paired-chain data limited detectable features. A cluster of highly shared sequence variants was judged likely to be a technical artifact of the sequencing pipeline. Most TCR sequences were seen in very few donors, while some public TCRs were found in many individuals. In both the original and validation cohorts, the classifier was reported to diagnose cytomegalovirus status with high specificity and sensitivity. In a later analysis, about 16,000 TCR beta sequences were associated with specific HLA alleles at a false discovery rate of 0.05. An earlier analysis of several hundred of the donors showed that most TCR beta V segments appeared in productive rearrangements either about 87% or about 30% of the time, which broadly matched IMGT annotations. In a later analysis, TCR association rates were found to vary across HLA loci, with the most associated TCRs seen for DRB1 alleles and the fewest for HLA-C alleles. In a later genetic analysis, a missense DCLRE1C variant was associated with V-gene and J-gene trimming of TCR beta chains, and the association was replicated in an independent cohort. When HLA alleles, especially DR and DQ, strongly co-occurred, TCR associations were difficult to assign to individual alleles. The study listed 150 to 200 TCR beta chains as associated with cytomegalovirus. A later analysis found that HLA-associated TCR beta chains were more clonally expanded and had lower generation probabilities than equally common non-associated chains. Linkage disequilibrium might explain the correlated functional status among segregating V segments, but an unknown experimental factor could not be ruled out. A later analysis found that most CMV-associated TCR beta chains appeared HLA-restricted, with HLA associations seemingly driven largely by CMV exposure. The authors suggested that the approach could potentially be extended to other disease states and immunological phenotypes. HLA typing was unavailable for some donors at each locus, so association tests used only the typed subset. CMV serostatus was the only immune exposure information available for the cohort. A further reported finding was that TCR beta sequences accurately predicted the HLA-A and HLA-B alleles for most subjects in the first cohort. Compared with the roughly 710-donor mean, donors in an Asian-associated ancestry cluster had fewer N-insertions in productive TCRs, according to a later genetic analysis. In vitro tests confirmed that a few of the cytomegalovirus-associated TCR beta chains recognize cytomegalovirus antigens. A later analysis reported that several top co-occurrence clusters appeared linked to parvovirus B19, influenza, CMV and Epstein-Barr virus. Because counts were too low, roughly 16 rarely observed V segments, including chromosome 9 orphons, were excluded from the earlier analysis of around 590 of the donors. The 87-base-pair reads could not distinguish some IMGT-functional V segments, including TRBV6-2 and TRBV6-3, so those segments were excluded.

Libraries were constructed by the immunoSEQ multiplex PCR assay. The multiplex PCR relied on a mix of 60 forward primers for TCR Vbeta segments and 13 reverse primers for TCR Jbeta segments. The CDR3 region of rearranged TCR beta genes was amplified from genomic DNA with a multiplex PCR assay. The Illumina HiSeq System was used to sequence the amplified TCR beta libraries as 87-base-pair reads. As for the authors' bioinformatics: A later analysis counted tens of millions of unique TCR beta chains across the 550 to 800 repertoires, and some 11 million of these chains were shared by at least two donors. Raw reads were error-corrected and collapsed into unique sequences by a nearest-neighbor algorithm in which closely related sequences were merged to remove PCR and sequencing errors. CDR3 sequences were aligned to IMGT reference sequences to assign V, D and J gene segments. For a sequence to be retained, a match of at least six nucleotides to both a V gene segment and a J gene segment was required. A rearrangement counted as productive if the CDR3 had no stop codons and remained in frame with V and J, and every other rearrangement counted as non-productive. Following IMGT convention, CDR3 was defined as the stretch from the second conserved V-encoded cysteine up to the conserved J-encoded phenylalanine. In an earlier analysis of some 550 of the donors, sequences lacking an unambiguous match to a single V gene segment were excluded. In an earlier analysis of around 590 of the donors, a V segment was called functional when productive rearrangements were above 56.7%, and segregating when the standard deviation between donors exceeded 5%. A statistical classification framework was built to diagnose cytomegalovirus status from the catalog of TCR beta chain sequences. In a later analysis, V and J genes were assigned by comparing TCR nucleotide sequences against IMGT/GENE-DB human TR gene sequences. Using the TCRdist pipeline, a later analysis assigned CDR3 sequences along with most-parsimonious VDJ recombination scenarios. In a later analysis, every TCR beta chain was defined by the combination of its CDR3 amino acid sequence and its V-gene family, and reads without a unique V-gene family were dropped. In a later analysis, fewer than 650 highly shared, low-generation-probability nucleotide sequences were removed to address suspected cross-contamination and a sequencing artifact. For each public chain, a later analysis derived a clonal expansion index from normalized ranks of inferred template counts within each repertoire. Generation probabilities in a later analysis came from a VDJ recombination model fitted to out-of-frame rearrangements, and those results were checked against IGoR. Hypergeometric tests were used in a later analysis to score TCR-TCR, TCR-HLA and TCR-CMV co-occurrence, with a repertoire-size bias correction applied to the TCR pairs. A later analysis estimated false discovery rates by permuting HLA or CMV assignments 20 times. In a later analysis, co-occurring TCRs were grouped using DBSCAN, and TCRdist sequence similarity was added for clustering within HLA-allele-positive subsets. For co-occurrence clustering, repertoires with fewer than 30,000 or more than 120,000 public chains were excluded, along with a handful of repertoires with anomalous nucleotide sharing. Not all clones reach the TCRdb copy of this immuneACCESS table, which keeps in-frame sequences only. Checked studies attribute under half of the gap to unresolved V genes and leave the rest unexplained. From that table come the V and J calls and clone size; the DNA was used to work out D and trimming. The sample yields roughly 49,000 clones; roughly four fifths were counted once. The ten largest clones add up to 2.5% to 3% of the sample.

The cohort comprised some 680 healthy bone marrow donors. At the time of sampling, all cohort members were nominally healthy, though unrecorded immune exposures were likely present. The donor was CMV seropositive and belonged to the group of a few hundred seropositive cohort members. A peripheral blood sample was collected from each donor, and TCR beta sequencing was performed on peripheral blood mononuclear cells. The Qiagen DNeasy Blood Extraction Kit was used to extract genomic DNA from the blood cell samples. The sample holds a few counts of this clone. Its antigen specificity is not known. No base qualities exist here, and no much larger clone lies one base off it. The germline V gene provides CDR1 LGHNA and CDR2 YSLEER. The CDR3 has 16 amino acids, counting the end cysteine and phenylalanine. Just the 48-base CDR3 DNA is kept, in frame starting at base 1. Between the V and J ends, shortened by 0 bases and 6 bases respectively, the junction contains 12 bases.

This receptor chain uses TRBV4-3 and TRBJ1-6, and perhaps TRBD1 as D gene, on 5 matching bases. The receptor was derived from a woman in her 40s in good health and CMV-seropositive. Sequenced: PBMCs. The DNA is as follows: TGCGCCAGCAGCCAAGAATTTGACAGTGGTAATTCACCCCTCCACTTT. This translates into CASSQEFDSGNSPLHF.